This T cell receptor beta chain was identified during a study of T cells in Graves' hyperthyroidism and ophthalmopathy. Whole-study context: Peripheral blood specimens were obtained at initial diagnosis, prior to any treatment. Findings and caveats of the study: A model built on 13 V-J features separated ophthalmopathy from stable hyperthyroidism.

Diagnosis rested on symptoms, serum thyroxine and TRAb, thyroid ultrasound, and orbital computed tomography. The source of the PBMCs was 8.5 to 10 ml of fresh peripheral blood. The CDR3 covers 14 residues. The germline V and J ends were trimmed by 5 bases and 2 bases, with 12 bases remaining between them. TCR beta CDR3 regions were amplified from RNA. Initially, a first-round RT-PCR of the TCR CDR3 employed the HTBI primer set. TCRdb reprocessed the multiplex PCR reads via MiXCR and lists one record per CDR3 protein. The sample yields around 570,000 distinct CDR3 sequences, around 20% seen once. Turning to this clonotype: Its target is not known.

This rearrangement joins TRBV12-3 or TRBV12-4 to TRBJ1-2; D not resolved. This sequence originates from a man aged 40-49 years with Graves' ophthalmopathy. Sequencing was done on a sample of blood. CDR3 nucleotide sequence: TGTGCCAGCAGTACGCTGATAGAGAACTATGGCTACACCTTC. Protein product: CASSTLIENYGYTF.